This T cell receptor beta chain was sequenced for a study of regulatory T cells in long-lasting Graves disease. The time point here: persistent/refractory GD, antithyroid drugs over 5 years with positive TRAb. There was RNA extracted from PBMCs, and the TCR library was made from it. Arm-PCR with iRepertoire HTBI primers amplified the CDR3 regions for these TCR beta libraries. A single record per CDR3 protein comes from TCRdb applying MiXCR to the multiplex PCR reads. This table has roughly 470,000 distinct CDR3 sequences, about 20% appearing once. This clonotype was seen many times. V dropped 3 bases and J dropped 11 bases, with 25 bases sitting between them. This CDR3 has 16 amino acids. Germline CDR1 is MDHEN and CDR2 is SYDVKM.

This chain connects TRBV28 to TRBJ1-1; perhaps TRBD1 as D (6 bases). The material sequenced was peripheral blood mononuclear cells (PBMCs), taken when the disease was refractory, from a patient treated with antithyroid drugs. This clonotype originated in a female donor with Graves disease. CDR3 sequence (DNA): TGTGCCAGCAGTTTGCCGACAGGATTGTCGGGTCCCTCCGCTTTCTTT. This translates into CASSLPTGLSGPSAFF. Full variable domain (remainder filled in from reference TRBV28 and TRBJ1-1): DVKVTQSSRYLVKRTGEKVFLECVQDMDHENMFWYRQDPGLGLRLIYFSYDVKMKEKGDIPEGYSVSREKKERFSLILESASTNQTSMYLCASSLPTGLSGPSAFFGQGTRLTVV.